The T cell receptor (beta chain) described here comes from a study of T cells after yellow fever vaccination. Across the study: For low cell numbers, libraries were made with SMART-Seq v4 Ultra Low Input. Regarding the study as a whole: There was a small share of clonotypes that showed up in both the CD4 and CD8 compartments. By day 5 rather than day 15, the secondary response had peaked, though it was weaker.

About this clonotype itself: No antigen is known for it.

This CDR3 comprises 14 residues. The trim removed 3 bases at V and 2 bases at J, leaving 4 bases unmatched. Germline CDR1 is DFQATT and CDR2 is SNEGSKA (reference sequence). The study made its TCR cDNA through 5'RACE template switching. That step introduced a universal primer site along with UMIs. TCRdb itself ran the 5' RACE reads through MiXCR, one entry per CDR3 protein. The top ten clones hold around 3.1% of a sample with some 300,000 distinct CDR3 sequences, 8.5% to 10% of them seen once. This specimen consisted of CD4+ T cells sorted from PBMCs, obtained 5 days after the yellow fever booster vaccination. The clonotype comes from a man younger than 35 who received the YFV17D yellow fever vaccine. This chain uses TRBV20-1 with TRBJ2-5; the match to TRBD1 covers 9 bases. The CDR3 sequence is CSARGGTGQETQYF. CDR3 sequence (DNA): TGCAGTGCTAGGGGGGGGACAGGGCAAGAGACCCAGTACTTC.